What follows are 28 T cell receptor beta chains derived from one specimen sequenced in a study of post-analysis software for immune sequencing data. Whole-study results and caveats: When patients were compared with controls, a handful of TRBV segments were more frequent, TRBV5-6, TRBV5-1 and TRBV20-1 among them.

Their antigens remain unidentified. Included in the TCR beta cDNA libraries were unique molecular identifiers. Each CDR3 protein is one row after TCRdb ran MiXCR on the PCR reads. The repertoire includes a few hundred thousand distinct CDR3 sequences, under 55% of them detected once, and 9.5% to 13% sits in the top ten. The specimen was blood. These receptor sequences come from a girl under 18 with multiple sclerosis.

V gene TRBV7-8 combines with J gene TRBJ2-7; D is unresolved. The ends were cut back, 4 bases at V and 0 bases at J, with 13 bases in the middle. This CDR3 is built from 15 residues. The germline gives CDR1 SGHVS, CDR2 FQNEAQ. CDR3 residues: CASSWPSESSYEQYF. In DNA form, the CDR3 reads TGTGCCAGCAGCTGGCCCAGCGAGAGCTCCTACGAGCAGTACTTC.

The CDR3 loop reads CARGTGTYEQYF. DNA of the CDR3: TGTGCCAGGGGGACAGGGACCTACGAGCAGTACTTC. This chain connects TRBV28 to TRBJ2-4; 9 bases fit TRBD1. The J call is uncertain, as TRBJ2-7 better fits the DNA end. CDR3 length: 12 residues. Per germline, CDR1 MDHEN and CDR2 SYDVKM.

The chain recombines TRBV28 with TRBJ2-7, with 13 bases aligning to TRBD2. V gave up 11 bases and J gave up 7 bases; unmatched junction bases: 11. Per germline, CDR1 MDHEN and CDR2 SYDVKM. The CDR3 has 14 residues. This CDR3 reads CAAHTSGRVDEQYF. The DNA of the CDR3 is TGTGCCGCACACACTAGCGGGAGGGTCGATGAGCAGTACTTC.

The CDR3 protein is CVIVQDRDNEQFF. In nucleotides, the CDR3 is TGTGTCATAGTCCAGGACAGGGACAATGAGCAGTTCTTC. This chain connects TRBV10-3 to TRBJ2-1; TRBD1 agrees at 8 bases. CDR1 is ENHRY, CDR2 SYGVKD, per germline. CDR3 size: 13 residues.

This clonotype showed up many times. The chain uses TRBV4-3 and TRBJ2-5; no definite D call. This CDR3 comprises 13 residues. Germline CDR1 is LGHNA and CDR2 is YSLEER. Between the trimmed V and J ends, which lost 5 bases and 4 bases, there was a span of 11 bases. CDR3 coding DNA: TGCGCCAGCAGCGCTGCTCGGACAGAGACCCAGTACTTC. This gives the protein CASSAARTETQYF.

The V call is TRBV11-2, the J call TRBJ2-1; weak D call: TRBD2 (6 bases). CDR3 size: 13 residues. Deletions cut 7 bases from V and 3 bases from J, with 10 bases between. Germline loops: CDR1 SGHAT, CDR2 FQNNGV. This CDR3 is CASTATSYNEQFF. DNA of the CDR3: TGTGCCAGCACCGCGACTAGCTACAATGAGCAGTTCTTC.

This clonotype appeared a few times. The chain recombines TRBV20-1 with TRBJ2-5; possible D gene TRBD1, 6 bases. The better agreement between TRBJ2-7 and the DNA end casts doubt on the J call. The CDR3 loop spans 16 amino acids. Germline V gives CDR1 DFQATT, CDR2 SNEGSKA (reference sequence). The CDR3 region is CSARDYNSDRVYEQYF. CDR3 sequence (DNA): TGCAGTGCTAGAGATTATAACTCGGACAGAGTCTACGAGCAGTACTTC.

The genes are TRBV3-1 and TRBJ2-7; D is tentatively TRBD1 or TRBD2 (5 bases each). Between the trimmed V and J ends, which lost 4 bases and 0 bases, there was a span of 10 bases. Germline lookup yields CDR1 LGHDT and CDR2 YNNKEL (reference sequence). CDR3 length: 14 amino acids. The CDR3 region has the DNA TGTGCCAGCAGCCGGGACGCGAGCTCCTACGAGCAGTACTTC. Encoded protein: CASSRDASSYEQYF.

For the CDR3, the DNA is TGTGCCAGCACCCCTCTAGGAGGGACTCGCAATGAGCAGTTCTTC. It codes for CASTPLGGTRNEQFF. This chain joins TRBV7-6 and TRBJ2-1, with a tentative D call TRBD2 (6 bases). Per germline, CDR1 SGHVS and CDR2 FNYEAQ. V lost 7 bases, J lost 6 bases, and 19 bases lay in between. The CDR3 extends over 15 amino acids.

CDR3 loop: CASSQESYEYRATEAFF. The CDR3, as DNA: TGCGCCAGCAGCCAAGAAAGTTATGAGTACAGGGCCACTGAAGCTTTCTTT. This rearrangement joins TRBV4-1 to TRBJ1-1; D perhaps matches TRBD1 (6 bases). Germline values: CDR1 MGHRA, CDR2 YSYEKL. V was trimmed by 0 bases and J by 4 bases, leaving 18 bases between them. CDR3 size: 17 residues.

In its sample, this clonotype was seen once. V gene TRBV29-1 combines with J gene TRBJ1-4; 7 bases map to TRBD1. With 1 base clipped from V and 8 bases from J, the junction kept 13 bases outside the gene matches. Per the germline V gene, CDR1 is SQVTM and CDR2 is ANQGSEA. This CDR3 has 16 residues. The CDR3 DNA reads TGCAGCGTTGAAGGTCGGAGCGGGCAGGGGGGGGAAAAACTGTTTTTT. Translating it yields CSVEGRSGQGGEKLFF.

This chain connects TRBV12-3 or TRBV12-4 to TRBJ1-2, with D unclear. Between the trimmed V and J ends, which lost 5 bases and 4 bases, there was a span of 17 bases. The CDR3 is made up of 15 amino acids. CDR3 protein: CASSPPMSRSYGYTF. CDR3 DNA sequence: TGTGCCAGCAGTCCCCCCATGTCCCGCTCCTATGGCTACACCTTC.

This clonotype turned up a few times. V gene TRBV6-5 combines with J gene TRBJ2-7; the match to TRBD1 covers 8 bases. The CDR3 consists of 16 residues. The V and J ends lost 5 bases and 3 bases, in that order; junction bases with no gene match: 12. Germline V CDR1 and CDR2: MNHEY, SVGAGI. The CDR3 nucleotides read TGTGCCAGCAGTCCCGGGACAGGATATCTCCTCTACGAGCAGTACTTC. As protein: CASSPGTGYLLYEQYF.

The chain recombines TRBV29-1 with TRBJ2-1; tentatively, D is TRBD2 (5 bases). Trimming left V 6 bases short and J 7 bases short, with 16 bases between. Germline CDR1 and CDR2: SQVTM and ANQGSEA. The CDR3 is 13 residues long. The CDR3 coding sequence is TGCAGCGTCAAAAAGCGGCTTATGAATGAGCAGTTCTTC. This sequence encodes CSVKKRLMNEQFF.

This clonotype was recorded a few times. V and J are TRBV18 and TRBJ2-7, with 7 bases lining up with TRBD1. CDR1 KGHSH and CDR2 LQKENI come from the germline V gene. V lost 0 bases, J lost 5 bases, and 4 bases stayed unmatched. There are 14 residues in the CDR3. CDR3 DNA sequence: TGTGCCAGCTCACCACCGGGACAGATCCACGAGCAGTACTTC. Translation: CASSPPGQIHEQYF.

This chain links TRBV12-3 or TRBV12-4 with TRBJ1-2, with 11 nucleotides matching TRBD1. The CDR3 has 15 residues. V lost 6 bases and J lost 4; bases outside the gene matches: 7. The CDR3 region is CASSLGTGGVYGYTF. The CDR3 DNA reads TGTGCCAGCAGCCTCGGGACAGGGGGGGTCTATGGCTACACCTTC.

CDR3 region: CSALDGGANVLTF. CDR3 in DNA: TGCAGTGCTTTGGACGGTGGGGCCAACGTCCTGACTTTC. This sequence joins TRBV20-1 and TRBJ2-6; D gene ambiguous. Trimming took 5 bases from V and 3 from J, leaving 8 bases between them. The CDR3 extends over 13 amino acids. Germline V gives CDR1 DFQATT, CDR2 SNEGSKA (reference sequence).

This clonotype has more than one count but fewer than ten. The rearrangement uses TRBV4-2 and TRBJ2-1, with TRBD2 identical over 8 bases. The junction had 3 bases not matched to a gene; V was cut back by 1 base and J by 4 bases. CDR1 is LGHNA and CDR2 is YNFKEQ in the germline V gene. This CDR3 comprises 15 residues. This chain's CDR3 is CASSQAREVYNEQFF. The CDR3 region has the DNA TGTGCCAGCAGCCAAGCGCGGGAGGTGTACAATGAGCAGTTCTTC.

This clonotype appeared a single time. This chain joins TRBV2 and TRBJ2-7; the match to TRBD2 covers 8 bases. J gave up 3 bases and V 7 bases, and 14 bases lay outside the gene matches. Germline CDR1 reads SNHLY; CDR2 reads FYNNEI. CDR3 length equals 16 residues. As DNA, the CDR3 is TGTGCCAGCATGGGGGGCCAGCGGGAGAGTAACTACGAGCAGTACTTC. This encodes CASMGGQRESNYEQYF.

The V call is TRBV25-1, the J call TRBJ2-7; no firm D call. Germline CDR1 and CDR2: MGHDK and SYGVNS. Trimming stripped 3 bases from V and 2 bases from J, with 14 bases between. The CDR3 consists of 15 residues. The CDR3 spells CASSEYRYITYEQYF. DNA for the CDR3: TGTGCCAGCAGTGAGTATAGATACATTACCTACGAGCAGTACTTC.

V gene TRBV4-2 combines with J gene TRBJ2-7; the match to TRBD1 covers 7 bases. In germline, CDR1 is LGHNA, CDR2 YNFKEQ. The CDR3 runs to 14 residues. J gave up 3 bases and V 6 bases, and 8 bases lay outside the gene matches. CDR3 bases: TGTGCCAGCAGGGTAGTAGGGGGCCACTACGAGCAGTACTTC. Translated, it gives CASRVVGGHYEQYF.

Points on this clonotype: Sequence at one end of the junction differs from germline and may be a read error. The genes are TRBV12-3 or TRBV12-4 and TRBJ1-2; 8 positions agree with TRBD1. The CDR3 length is 15 residues. CDR3 DNA sequence: TGTGCCAGCAGCTCCGGGACAGGTGCTAACTATGGCCACACCTTC. Encoded protein: CASSSGTGANYGHTF.

The chain combines TRBV20-1 with TRBJ2-1, with 10 nucleotides matching TRBD2. V shed 6 bases, J shed 2 bases, and the junction held 4 bases outside the gene matches. The germline gives CDR1 DFQATT, CDR2 SNEGSKA (reference sequence). CDR3 size: 14 residues. The CDR3 spells CSAASGSPYNEQFF. The DNA of the CDR3 is TGCAGTGCCGCTAGCGGGAGCCCCTACAATGAGCAGTTCTTC.

J is TRBJ2-1 and V is TRBV7-2; 11 positions match TRBD2. Germline-derived CDR1 and CDR2 are SGHTA and FQGNSA. This CDR3 has 16 amino acids. V gave up 3 bases and J gave up 2 bases; unmatched junction bases: 3. The CDR3 DNA reads TGTGCCAGCAGCTTGATTAGCGGGAGGGCCTACAATGAGCAGTTCTTC. This gives the protein CASSLISGRAYNEQFF.

This clonotype occurred a few times. This chain connects TRBV3-1 to TRBJ1-4, with TRBD1 as a possible D gene (5 bases). There are 14 residues in the CDR3. With 3 bases removed from V and 5 bases from J, the gap between germline ends came to 10 bases. CDR1 and CDR2 from the germline V gene are LGHDT and YNNKEL (reference sequence). This CDR3 is CASSHGDRNEKLFF. CDR3 sequence (DNA): TGTGCCAGCAGCCATGGAGACAGAAATGAAAAACTGTTTTTT. Filled out from reference TRBV3-1 and TRBJ1-4, the complete variable domain reads DTAVSQTPKYLVTQMGNDKSIKCEQNLGHDTMYWYKQDSKKFLKIMFSYNNKELIINETVPNRFSPKSPDKAHLNLHINSLELGDSAVYFCASSHGDRNEKLFFGSGTQLSVL.

The chain employs TRBV7-8 and TRBJ2-5, with D hard to call. CDR3 size: 15 residues. Germline V CDR1 and CDR2: SGHVS, FQNEAQ. Trimming cost V 2 bases and J 4 bases, with 14 bases left between them. CDR3 in DNA: TGTGCCAGCAGCTTACGCCCTGGGGTACGAGAGACCCAGTACTTC. Translation gives CASSLRPGVRETQYF. Full variable domain (remainder filled in from reference TRBV7-8 and TRBJ2-5): GAGVSQSPRYKVAKRGQDVALRCDPISGHVSLFWYQQALGQGPEFLTYFQNEAQLDKSGLPSDRFFAERPEGSVSTLKIQRTQQEDSAVYLCASSLRPGVRETQYFGPGTRLLVL.

V and J are TRBV6-5 and TRBJ2-7; 11 bases map to TRBD1. J was trimmed by 7 bases and V by 0 bases; bases with no gene match: 5. Germline CDR1 reads MNHEY; CDR2 reads SVGAGI. This CDR3 comprises 15 residues. The CDR3 reads CASSYSWTGGREQYF. The CDR3 DNA sequence: TGTGCCAGCAGTTACTCTTGGACAGGGGGCAGGGAGCAGTACTTC.

The chain recombines TRBV15 with TRBJ2-1; D is perhaps TRBD2 (6 bases). The CDR3 is 15 amino acids. V was clipped by 0 bases and J by 6 bases, with 12 bases between them. Germline-derived CDR1 and CDR2 are LNHNV and YYDKDF (reference sequence). The CDR3 sequence is CATSRDRVGSNEQFF. CDR3 nucleotides: TGTGCCACCAGCAGAGATAGGGTCGGGAGCAATGAGCAGTTCTTC.